This entry lists 30 T cell receptor beta chains sequenced from one sample in a study of vaccination and CD4 T cells after COVID-19. An Oncomine TCR Beta short-read assay was used to sequence the DNA from cultured CD4+ T cells. MiXCR, run by TCRdb on the PCR reads, gives a single entry per CDR3 protein. In the table there are around 14,000 distinct CDR3 sequences, about 21% of which are singletons. Antigen specificity for these receptors is unknown. Treatment meaning: approximately 10-day PBMC culture with coronavirus spike peptide pools or control peptides (ViraFEST assay). Specimen: cultured CD4+ T cells from blood. The receptors were gathered from a human donor with COVID-19.

The sample holds a few counts of this clonotype. This sequence joins TRBV15 and TRBJ2-3; weak D call: TRBD2 (7 bases). The CDR3 is 14 amino acids. Germline V gives CDR1 LNHNV, CDR2 YYDKDF (reference sequence). Trimming removed 5 bases at V and 6 bases at J, with 15 bases between. The CDR3 sequence is CATSQRGAADTQYF. The CDR3 DNA reads as TGTGCCACCAGCCAACGGGGGGCGGCGGATACGCAGTATTTT.

This clonotype has only a few counts. The genes are TRBV5-1 and TRBJ1-2; D is unresolved. The CDR3 is 13 amino acids. V lost 0 bases and J lost 6, with 9 bases in between. Germline lookup yields CDR1 SGHRS and CDR2 YFSETQ. For the CDR3, the DNA is TGCGCCAGCAGCTTGGGTAAAAGCGATGGCTACACCTTC. Amino acids: CASSLGKSDGYTF.

This clonotype appeared a few times. The genes are TRBV10-3 and TRBJ1-6; no reliable D call. Germline V lookup: CDR1 ENHRY, CDR2 SYGVKD. The ends were cut back, 3 bases at V and 10 bases at J, with 13 bases in the middle. The length of the CDR3 is 14 residues. CDR3 bases: TGTGCCATCAGTGAACCCTCTGAGGAGTCACCCCTCCACTTT. The encoded protein is CAISEPSEESPLHF.

Note on this clonotype: Germline is not matched at one junction end, which may reflect a read error. This chain links TRBV11-3 with TRBJ2-2; D not resolved. Germline V CDR1 and CDR2: SGHNT, YENEEA. The CDR3 runs to 12 residues. Here the CDR3 DNA reads TGTGCCAGCAGCAGGGTCACCCGGGAGCTGTTTTTT. It is translated as CASSRVTRELFF.

This rearrangement joins TRBV30 to TRBJ1-2; 8 bases match TRBD1. The germline gives CDR1 GTSNPN, CDR2 SVGIG (reference sequence). The CDR3 has 14 residues. The trim removed 0 bases at V and 4 bases at J, leaving 4 bases unmatched. CDR3: CAWSVLTGAYGYTF. The CDR3 region has the DNA TGTGCCTGGAGTGTACTGACAGGGGCCTATGGCTACACCTTC.

This clonotype occurred a few times. The genes are TRBV19 and TRBJ2-7; possible D gene TRBD1, 6 bases. The CDR3 runs 14 residues. Trimming took 4 bases from V and 1 from J, leaving 11 bases between them. From germline, CDR1 is LNHDA and CDR2 SQIVND (reference sequence). The CDR3 nucleotides are TGTGCCAGTAGTAGGACAGTTAGATCCTACGAGCAGTACTTC. Translating gives CASSRTVRSYEQYF.

The count of this clonotype is one. The chain couples TRBV12-3 or TRBV12-4 to TRBJ2-1, with 8 bases fitting TRBD2. Trimming at V came to 6 bases and at J to 0 bases, leaving 16 bases not matched to a gene. This CDR3 has 19 residues. CDR3 sequence: CASSPRSRGGISSYNEQFF. CDR3 DNA sequence: TGTGCCAGCAGCCCTAGGTCTCGCGGGGGGATTAGCTCCTACAATGAGCAGTTCTTC.

This clonotype has more than one count but fewer than ten. V and J are TRBV6-1 and TRBJ2-7; 9 bases are shared with TRBD1. Germline V CDR1 and CDR2: MNHNS, SASEGT. The CDR3 loop spans 14 amino acids. Trimming took 6 bases from V and 0 from J; bases not matched to a gene: 3. The CDR3: CASSRDRASYEQYF. The CDR3 DNA follows: TGTGCCAGCAGCCGGGACAGGGCCTCCTACGAGCAGTACTTC.

The chain combines TRBV5-6 with TRBJ2-3, with D uncertain. The CDR3 has 15 amino acids. With 0 bases removed from V and 0 bases from J, the gap between germline ends came to 8 bases. The germline V gene encodes CDR1 SGHDT and CDR2 YYEEEE. In nucleotides, the CDR3 is TGTGCCAGCAGCTTGGGACGCGGTAGCACAGATACGCAGTATTTT. Protein: CASSLGRGSTDTQYF.

This CDR3 is CASSQQAMNTEAFF. DNA for the CDR3: TGTGCCAGCAGCCAACAGGCAATGAACACTGAAGCTTTCTTT. The chain carries TRBV14 and TRBJ1-1; D ambiguous. CDR3 length: 14 amino acids. With 2 bases removed from V and 0 bases from J, the gap between germline ends came to 7 bases. Germline CDR1 is SGHDN and CDR2 is FVKESK.

This chain joins TRBV6-1 and TRBJ1-3; perhaps TRBD1 as D (5 bases). This CDR3 has 16 residues. V lost 10 bases and J 0 bases, leaving 19 bases between the germline ends. Germline CDR1 MNHNS, CDR2 SASEGT. CDR3 region: CAILILGADSGNTIYF. The DNA for the CDR3 is TGTGCCATCCTAATCTTAGGGGCGGACTCTGGAAACACCATATATTTT.

In nucleotides, the CDR3 is TGTGCCAGCAGTTTCTCTCAGCGGGGGCCCACAGATACGCAGTATTTT. Its protein is CASSFSQRGPTDTQYF. This chain uses TRBV27 with TRBJ2-3, with 8 nucleotides matching TRBD2. Germline V lookup: CDR1 MNHEY, CDR2 SMNVEV (reference sequence). The CDR3 loop spans 16 amino acids. Trimming took 3 bases from V and 2 from J; bases not matched to a gene: 7.

The J gene is TRBJ2-6, the V gene TRBV27; TRBD1 aligns across 8 bases. With V trimmed by 3 bases and J by 3 bases, 7 bases remained unmatched. Looked up from germline, CDR1 is MNHEY and CDR2 is SMNVEV (reference sequence). The CDR3 extends over 17 amino acids. The CDR3 DNA reads as TGTGCCAGCAGTTTCGGCAGGGGGCTTGGTGGGGCCAACGTCCTGACTTTC. Protein: CASSFGRGLGGANVLTF. The full variable domain, in which reference TRBV27 and TRBJ2-6 provide the parts outside the CDR3, is EAQVTQNPRYLITVTGKKLTVTCSQNMNHEYMSWYRQDPGLGLRQIYYSMNVEVTDKGDVPEGYKVSRKEKRNFPLILESPSPNQTSLYFCASSFGRGLGGANVLTFGAGSRLTVL.

This chain uses TRBV5-6 with TRBJ2-3; perhaps TRBD2 as D (6 bases). CDR3 length: 17 residues. Germline V gene sequence: CDR1 SGHDT, CDR2 YYEEEE. With 3 bases removed from V and 0 bases from J, the gap between germline ends came to 17 bases. DNA for the CDR3: TGTGCCAGCAGCTCCGACTTTAGCGGATCTAGCACAGATACGCAGTATTTT. Translation gives CASSSDFSGSSTDTQYF.

This clonotype was counted between two and nine times. The genes are TRBV7-2 and TRBJ1-3; D not resolved. CDR1 and CDR2 from the germline V gene are SGHTA and FQGNSA. The V and J ends lost 5 bases and 0 bases respectively, with 11 bases between them. CDR3 length equals 15 residues. DNA of the CDR3: TGTGCCAGCAGCCTCAGGACCTCCTCTGGAAACACCATATATTTT. Its translation is CASSLRTSSGNTIYF.

The chain has TRBV4-2 and TRBJ2-3; 8 bases are shared with TRBD2. CDR1 LGHNA and CDR2 YNFKEQ come from the germline V gene. V shed 0 bases, J shed 1 base, and the junction held 3 bases outside the gene matches. CDR3 length: 16 residues. The CDR3 DNA is TGTGCCAGCAGCCAAGAAGGGCGGGGGGGCACAGATACGCAGTATTTT. This codes for CASSQEGRGGTDTQYF.

By proportion, this clonotype is medium-sized. The chain carries TRBV5-1 and TRBJ2-2; D is undetermined. V lost 0 bases to trimming and J lost 0 bases, with 6 bases between them. In germline, CDR1 is SGHRS, CDR2 YFSETQ. CDR3 length: 15 amino acids. The CDR3 protein is CASSLVGTNTGELFF. The CDR3 nucleotides are TGCGCCAGCAGCTTGGTAGGGACGAACACCGGGGAGCTGTTTTTT.

The chain recombines TRBV10-3 with TRBJ1-2, with TRBD1 as a possible D gene (5 bases). The CDR3 extends over 14 amino acids. The germline V and J ends were trimmed by 2 bases and 5 bases, with 12 bases remaining between them. The germline gives CDR1 ENHRY, CDR2 SYGVKD. The CDR3 protein is CAISEAAGGYGYTF. CDR3 coding DNA: TGTGCCATCAGTGAGGCGGCCGGGGGGTATGGCTACACCTTC.

This rearrangement joins TRBV2 to TRBJ2-3, with a possible D match to TRBD1 (6 bases). Germline V lookup: CDR1 SNHLY, CDR2 FYNNEI. CDR3 size: 15 residues. Trimming removed 3 bases at V and 2 bases at J, with 12 bases between. This CDR3 is CASSDRGTYTDTQYF. In DNA form, the CDR3 reads TGTGCCAGCAGTGATAGGGGGACCTACACAGATACGCAGTATTTT.

There are a few counts of this clonotype. The chain uses TRBV5-1 and TRBJ1-2, with D possibly TRBD1 on 6 matching bases. Germline V lookup: CDR1 SGHRS, CDR2 YFSETQ. This CDR3 spans 12 amino acids. V dropped 4 bases and J dropped 6 bases, with 10 bases sitting between them. The DNA of the CDR3 is TGCGCCAGCAGCCCCCGACAGGATGGCTACACCTTC. Amino acids: CASSPRQDGYTF.

The chain joins TRBV30 to TRBJ2-7, with D perhaps matching TRBD1 (5 bases). The CDR3 extends over 16 amino acids. Germline V gene data show CDR1 as GTSNPN and CDR2 as SVGIG (reference sequence). Trimming took off 0 bases at V and 0 bases at J, with 15 bases between the two ends. CDR3 loop: CAWSVIGQGSSYEQYF. CDR3 DNA: TGTGCCTGGAGTGTAATAGGGCAGGGTAGCTCCTACGAGCAGTACTTC.

V usage is TRBV15 and J usage is TRBJ2-7; 7 bases align to TRBD2. Unmatched junction bases numbered 13, after V lost 3 bases and J lost 5 bases. This CDR3 contains 16 residues. Germline V CDR1 and CDR2: LNHNV, YYDKDF (reference sequence). CDR3 in amino acids: CATSRDLGLVADEQYF. The CDR3 nucleotides are TGTGCCACCAGCAGGGACTTAGGACTAGTTGCGGACGAGCAGTACTTC.

This chain links TRBV5-1 with TRBJ2-5; tentatively, D is TRBD2 (5 bases). V lost 5 bases, J lost 1 base, and 15 bases lay in between. Germline CDR1 is SGHRS and CDR2 is YFSETQ. This CDR3 is 15 amino acids long. CDR3 DNA sequence: TGCGCCAGCAGGTCCCGTAGTAGCGTCCAAGAGACCCAGTACTTC. It translates to CASRSRSSVQETQYF.

This clonotype was seen only a few times. The gene calls are TRBV19 and TRBJ1-4, with D possibly being TRBD1 (5 bases). The V gene's germline CDR1 is LNHDA and CDR2 SQIVND (reference sequence). With 3 bases removed from V and 9 bases from J, the gap between germline ends came to 20 bases. The CDR3 consists of 16 residues. Written as DNA, the CDR3 is TGTGCCAGTAGTATTATAAGGGCGGGGGATGCAAAAAAACTGTTTTTT. It encodes CASSIIRAGDAKKLFF.

This clonotype was seen only a few times. The gene calls are TRBV25-1 and TRBJ1-6; no clear D gene. The CDR3 consists of 16 residues. V dropped 3 bases and J dropped 0 bases, with 9 bases sitting between them. CDR1 is MGHDK, CDR2 SYGVNS, per germline. CDR3 amino acids: CASSESRGSYNSPLHF. CDR3 nucleotides: TGTGCCAGCAGTGAGTCGCGTGGCTCCTATAATTCACCCCTCCACTTT.

This chain connects TRBV18 to TRBJ2-2; tentative D call: TRBD1 (6 bases). The V end lost 3 bases, the J end lost 0 bases, and 8 bases lay between the germline ends. This CDR3 is built from 15 residues. Germline loops: CDR1 KGHSH, CDR2 LQKENI. The CDR3, as DNA: TGTGCCAGCTCACCCCAGGGGACGAACACCGGGGAGCTGTTTTTT. Protein product: CASSPQGTNTGELFF. The full variable domain, rest sourced from reference TRBV18 and TRBJ2-2, is NAGVMQNPRHLVRRRGQEARLRCSPMKGHSHVYWYRQLPEEGLKFMVYLQKENIIDESGMPKERFSAEFPKEGPSILRIQQVVRGDSAAYFCASSPQGTNTGELFFGEGSRLTVL.

In its sample, this clonotype was seen a few times. V is TRBV25-1 and J is TRBJ2-5, with 8 bases lining up with TRBD2. V lost 2 bases to trimming and J lost 5 bases; unmatched junction nucleotides: 10. This CDR3 region has 16 residues. Germline-derived CDR1 and CDR2 are MGHDK and SYGVNS. The CDR3 loop is CASSEPGTRSGETQYF. The CDR3 region has the DNA TGTGCCAGCAGTGAACCGGGGACTAGATCCGGGGAGACCCAGTACTTC.

V is TRBV6-1 and J is TRBJ2-1; TRBD2 matches at 11 bases. Trimming took 6 bases from V and 4 from J; bases not matched to a gene: 8. There are 16 residues in the CDR3. The V gene's germline CDR1 is MNHNS and CDR2 SASEGT. CDR3 sequence (DNA): TGTGCCAGCAGGCAGACCGGGACTAGCGGTTACAATGAGCAGTTCTTC. It specifies CASRQTGTSGYNEQFF.

The rearrangement links TRBV7-8 to TRBJ1-1, with TRBD1 matching over 9 bases. V lost 2 bases to trimming and J lost 4 bases; unmatched junction nucleotides: 5. CDR3 length: 15 amino acids. CDR1 and CDR2 from the germline V gene are SGHVS and FQNEAQ. CDR3: CASSLRTGVGTEAFF. DNA for the CDR3: TGTGCCAGCAGCTTACGGACAGGGGTGGGCACTGAAGCTTTCTTT.

This clonotype has a handful of counts. The gene calls are TRBV7-3 and TRBJ1-1; TRBD1 might be the D (6 bases). From germline, CDR1 is SGHTA and CDR2 FQGTGA. This CDR3 has 13 amino acids. The germline V and J ends were trimmed by 3 bases and 7 bases, with 12 bases remaining between them. The CDR3 sequence: CASSLDSFGEAFF. The CDR3 DNA sequence: TGTGCCAGCAGCTTGGACAGTTTTGGTGAAGCTTTCTTT.